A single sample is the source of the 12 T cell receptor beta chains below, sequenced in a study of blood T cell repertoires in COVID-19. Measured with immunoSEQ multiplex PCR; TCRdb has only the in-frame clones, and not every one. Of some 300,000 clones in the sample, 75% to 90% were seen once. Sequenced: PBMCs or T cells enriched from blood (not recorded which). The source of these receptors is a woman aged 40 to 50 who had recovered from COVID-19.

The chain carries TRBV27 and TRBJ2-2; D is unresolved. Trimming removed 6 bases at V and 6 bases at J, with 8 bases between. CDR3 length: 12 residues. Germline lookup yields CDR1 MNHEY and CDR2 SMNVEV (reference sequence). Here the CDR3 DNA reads TGTGCCAGCAGGACACCTCCCGGGGAGCTGTTTTTT. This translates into CASRTPPGELFF.

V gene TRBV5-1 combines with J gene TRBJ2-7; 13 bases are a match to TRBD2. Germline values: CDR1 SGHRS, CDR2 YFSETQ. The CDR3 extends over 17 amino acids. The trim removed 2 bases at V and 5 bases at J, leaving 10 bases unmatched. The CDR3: CASSLPTSGGLSNEQYF. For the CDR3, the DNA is TGCGCCAGCAGCTTACCGACTAGCGGGGGGCTAAGTAACGAGCAGTACTTC.

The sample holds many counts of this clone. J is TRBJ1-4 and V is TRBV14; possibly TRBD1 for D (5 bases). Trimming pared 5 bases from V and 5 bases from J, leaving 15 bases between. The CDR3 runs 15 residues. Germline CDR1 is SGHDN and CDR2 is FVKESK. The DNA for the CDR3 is TGTGCCAGCAGCATCCGGGGGGTTCCCAATGAAAAACTGTTTTTT. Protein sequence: CASSIRGVPNEKLFF.

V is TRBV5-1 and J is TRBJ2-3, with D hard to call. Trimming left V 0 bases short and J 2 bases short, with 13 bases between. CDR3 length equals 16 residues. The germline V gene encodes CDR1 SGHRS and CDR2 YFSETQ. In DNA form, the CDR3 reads TGCGCCAGCAGCTTGGCCGTGGCAGGTTACACAGATACGCAGTATTTT. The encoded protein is CASSLAVAGYTDTQYF.

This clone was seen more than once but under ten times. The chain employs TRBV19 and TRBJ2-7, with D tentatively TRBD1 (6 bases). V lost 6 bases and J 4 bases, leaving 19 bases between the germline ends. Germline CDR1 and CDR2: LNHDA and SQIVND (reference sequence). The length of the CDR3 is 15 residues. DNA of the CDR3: TGTGCCAGTAGCCTTCAAACAGGGATCGTGTACGAGCAGTACTTC. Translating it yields CASSLQTGIVYEQYF.

DNA for the CDR3: TGCGCCAGCAGTGAAAGGCAGGGGACGATAGAGACCCAGTACTTC. It yields the protein CASSERQGTIETQYF. The genes are TRBV10-1 and TRBJ2-5, with a weak D call TRBD1 (6 bases). From germline, CDR1 is WNHNN and CDR2 SYGVQD (reference sequence). This CDR3 comprises 15 residues. V shed 3 bases and J shed 4 bases, with 15 bases lying between them.

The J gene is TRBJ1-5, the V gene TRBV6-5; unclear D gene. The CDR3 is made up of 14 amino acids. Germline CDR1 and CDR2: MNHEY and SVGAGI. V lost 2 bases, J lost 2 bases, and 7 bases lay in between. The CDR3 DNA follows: TGTGCCAGCAGTTACGTGGAGGGCAATCAGCCCCAGCATTTT. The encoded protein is CASSYVEGNQPQHF.

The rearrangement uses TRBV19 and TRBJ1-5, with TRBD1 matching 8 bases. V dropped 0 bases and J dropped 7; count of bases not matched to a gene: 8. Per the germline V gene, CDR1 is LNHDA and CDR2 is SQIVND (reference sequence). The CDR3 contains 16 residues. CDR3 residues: CASSIEPQGARQPQHF. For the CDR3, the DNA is TGTGCCAGTAGTATAGAACCTCAGGGGGCACGGCAGCCCCAGCATTTT.

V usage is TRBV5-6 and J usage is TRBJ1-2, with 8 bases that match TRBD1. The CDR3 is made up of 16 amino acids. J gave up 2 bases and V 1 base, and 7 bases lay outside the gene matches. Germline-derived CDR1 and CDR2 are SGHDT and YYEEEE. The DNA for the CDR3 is TGTGCCAGCAGCTTGACAGGACAGGGTGGAAACTATGGCTACACCTTC. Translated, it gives CASSLTGQGGNYGYTF.

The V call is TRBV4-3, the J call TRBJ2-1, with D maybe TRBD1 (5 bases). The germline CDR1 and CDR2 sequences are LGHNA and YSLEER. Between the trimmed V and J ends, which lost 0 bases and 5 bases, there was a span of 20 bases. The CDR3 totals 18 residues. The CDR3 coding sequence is TGCGCCAGCAGCCAAGATCGGTCGGTGGGCAGGGCGAACAATGAGCAGTTCTTC. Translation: CASSQDRSVGRANNEQFF.

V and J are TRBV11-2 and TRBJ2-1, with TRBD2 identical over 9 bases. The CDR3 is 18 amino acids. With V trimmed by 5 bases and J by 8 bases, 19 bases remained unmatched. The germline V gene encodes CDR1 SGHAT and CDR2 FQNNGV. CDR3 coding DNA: TGTGCCAGCAGCCCGTTCCCCGCGGCGGGAGGGTCGTCGTATGAGCAGTTCTTC. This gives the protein CASSPFPAAGGSSYEQFF.

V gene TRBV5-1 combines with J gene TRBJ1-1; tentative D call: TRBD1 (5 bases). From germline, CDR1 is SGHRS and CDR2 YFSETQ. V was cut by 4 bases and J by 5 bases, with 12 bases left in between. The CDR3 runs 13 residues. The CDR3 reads CASSLGVGTEAFF. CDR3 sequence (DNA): TGCGCCAGCAGCCTAGGGGTAGGAACTGAAGCTTTCTTT.